This T cell receptor (beta chain) was sequenced during a study of T-cell reconstitution after alpha-beta-depleted transplantation in children (dated by TCRdb to the mid-2010s). General notes on the study: Using TCR repertoire profiling, the study followed T-cell immune reconstitution in a quantitative way in children after TCRalphabeta/CD19-depleted allogeneic hematopoietic cell transplantation.

The paper's findings and limits, for the study overall: Apparently early alphabetaT-cell count recovery about two months after transplant reportedly relied on only several hundred rapidly expanded clones derived from non-depleted graft cells. In some patients, high TCRbeta diversity at day 60 was attributed to recipient T cells and intrathymic progenitors that had survived conditioning. Over subsequent months, a decline in hyperexpanded clone frequencies was noted, and after one year, T-cell counts and TCRbeta diversity were mostly ascribed to newly produced T cells.

The treatment or condition label of this sample denotes: allogeneic hematopoietic cell transplantation with graft depleted of TCRalphabeta T cells and CD19 B cells. The transplant recipients were children given TCRalphabeta/CD19-depleted allogeneic hematopoietic cell grafts. This clonotype has more than one count but fewer than ten. The antigen this receptor binds is unknown. The sample holds no much larger clone one base away, and base qualities are not on file. Library preparation employed PCR. Sequencing was performed on an Illumina HiSeq 2500. TCR library preparation used molecular barcoding, with unique molecular identifiers applied to normalize quantification of the TCRbeta repertoire. The public reads were reprocessed in TCRdb via fastp at Q25 and MiXCR, keeping in-frame beta chains. Identical CDR3 protein sequences are pooled into one entry, listed with their most common genes and DNA. The sample includes fewer than 750,000 distinct CDR3 sequences, with around 23% observed a single time. The top ten hold roughly 15% of the sample.

The CDR3 numbers 15 residues from cysteine through phenylalanine. Just CDR3 DNA is preserved here, 45 bases in frame from base 1. V sheds 5 bases and J sheds 3 bases, leaving 11 bases between their ends. The source material was PBMCs, mostly from graft donor cells, sampled 360 days after TCRalphabeta/CD19-depleted stem cell transplant. The TCR originated in a boy under two years old who had a stem cell transplant for acute myeloid leukemia, so the T cells may come from the graft donor. The chain joins TRBV12-3 or TRBV12-4 to TRBJ2-6; TRBD1 is possibly the D segment (6 matching bases). For the CDR3, the sequence is CASSPAGVGANVLTF. DNA sequence: TGTGCCAGCAGTCCGGCAGGGGTTGGGGCCAACGTCCTGACTTTC.